This TCR beta chain emerged from a study of vaccination effects on CD4 cells after COVID-19. Study-level information: Samples gathered post-vaccine arrived a median of 72 days past the second dose. With around 10 ug/ml peptides and roughly 9.3 IU/ml IL-2, 1.5 million to 2 million PBMC per well were cultured.

With regard to this clone: Its antigen is unidentified.

CD4+ T cells were isolated after 10 days of culture. The participants, recipients of two vaccine doses, got either BNT162b2 or mRNA-1273. Nobody among the vaccine recipients had prior SARS-CoV-2 infection (nucleocapsid antibodies were negative). Germline V gene data show CDR1 as LGHDT and CDR2 as YNNKEL (reference sequence). V was shortened by 7 bases and J by 7 bases, with 13 bases between the two germline ends. This CDR3 has 12 residues. Some clones are missing from TCRdb's copy, which holds only in-frame ones; the method was immunoSEQ multiplex PCR. Of approximately 38,000 clones in the sample, approximately 70% were seen once.

The sequencing here drew on CD4+ T cells from PBMCs cultured without peptide, taken after COVID-19 vaccination. The receptor comes from a human donor who received a COVID-19 vaccine. The rearrangement joins TRBV3-1 (or the pseudogene TRBV3-2) to TRBJ1-2; tentatively, D is TRBD1 (6 bases). The CDR3: CASTIWGLGYTF. As DNA, the CDR3 is TGTGCCAGCACTATTTGGGGGCTTGGCTACACCTTC.